These 10 T cell receptor beta chains were all obtained from the same sample, sequenced in a study of vaccination effects on CD4 cells after COVID-19. Antigen-specific CD4+ T cell clonotypes were called by their expansion after viral peptide-pool culture in ViraFEST. Culture proceeded for 10 days, and CD4+ T cells were then isolated. This person's SARS-CoV-2 infection, confirmed by PCR, occurred between March and December 2020. Each participant received a vaccine that was either BNT162b2 or mRNA-1273, given as two doses. Profiling relied on immunoSEQ multiplex PCR, and the TCRdb table lists in-frame clones only, not all of them. The data show 14,000 or so clones, with around 84% seen just once and around 26% held by the top ten. No antigen is known for these receptors. Source: CD4+ T cells from PBMCs cultured with HCoV-NL63 spike peptides, taken after COVID-19 vaccination. These receptors all stem from a human donor who had a prior SARS-CoV-2 infection.

The V call is TRBV4-2, the J call TRBJ2-7, with D unclear. The length of the CDR3 is 17 residues. With 0 bases removed from V and 0 bases from J, the gap between germline ends came to 15 bases. In germline, CDR1 is LGHNA, CDR2 YNFKEQ. DNA of the CDR3: TGTGCCAGCAGCCAAGAGTTTGCCGGACCGAGCTCCTACGAGCAGTACTTC. Translation: CASSQEFAGPSSYEQYF.

V gene TRBV5-4 combines with J gene TRBJ2-5; 10 bases align to TRBD2. J lost 0 bases, V lost 2 bases, and 10 bases had no gene match. The CDR3 loop spans 18 amino acids. CDR1 is SGHNT and CDR2 is YYREEE in the germline V gene (reference sequence). In DNA form, the CDR3 reads TGTGCCAGCAGCTTCGATTTAGGACTAGCGGAAAACCAAGAGACCCAGTACTTC. It is translated as CASSFDLGLAENQETQYF.

The chain recombines TRBV11-2 with TRBJ1-3; D uncertain. Germline V gene sequence: CDR1 SGHAT, CDR2 FQNNGV. Trimming cost V 2 bases and J 2 bases, with 4 bases left between them. CDR3 size: 13 residues. CDR3 protein: CASSLSAGNTIYF. The CDR3 coding sequence is TGTGCCAGCAGCTTATCTGCTGGAAACACCATATATTTT.

The J gene is TRBJ2-5, the V gene TRBV6-6, with D maybe TRBD2 (6 bases). The CDR3 covers 15 residues. The V end was cut by 7 bases, the J end by 4 bases, with 19 bases between. Germline V gene sequence: CDR1 MNHNY, CDR2 SVGAGI (reference sequence). The DNA of the CDR3 is TGTGCCAGCACCGAACTGGGACTTAGCACAGAGACCCAGTACTTC. Amino acids: CASTELGLSTETQYF.

This clone has only a few counts. The rearrangement joins TRBV18 to TRBJ1-1; D remains ambiguous. V lost 3 bases to trimming and J lost 7 bases, with 6 bases between them. In germline, CDR1 is KGHSH, CDR2 LQKENI. The CDR3 runs 11 residues. This chain's CDR3 is CASSPTGEAFF. DNA for the CDR3: TGTGCCAGCTCACCCACCGGTGAAGCTTTCTTT.

The J gene is TRBJ1-2, the V gene TRBV5-5; no reliable D call. This CDR3 has 14 residues. CDR1 is SGHKS, CDR2 YYEKEE, per germline (reference sequence). V dropped 1 base and J dropped 6 bases, with 13 bases sitting between them. The CDR3 sequence is CASSLSKARDGYTF. The CDR3, as DNA: TGTGCCAGCAGCTTGTCCAAAGCGAGGGATGGCTACACCTTC.

The chain uses TRBV7-8 and TRBJ2-7, with TRBD2 matching 11 bases. The length of the CDR3 is 18 residues. After removal of 5 bases from V and 0 bases from J, the junction contained 12 bases not matched to a gene. The germline V gene encodes CDR1 SGHVS and CDR2 FQNEAQ. CDR3 region: CASSTGLADAYYSYEQYF. CDR3 DNA: TGTGCCAGCAGCACGGGACTAGCGGACGCATACTACTCCTACGAGCAGTACTTC.

The rearrangement joins TRBV5-1 to TRBJ1-3; D remains ambiguous. The CDR3 consists of 13 residues. The V gene's germline CDR1 is SGHRS and CDR2 YFSETQ. V lost 9 bases and J lost 2, with 12 bases in between. DNA of the CDR3: TGCGCCACCAAGTCGACAACTGGAAACACCATATATTTT. Encoded protein: CATKSTTGNTIYF. Supplemented by reference TRBV5-1 and TRBJ1-3, the full variable domain reads KAGVTQTPRYLIKTRGQQVTLSCSPISGHRSVSWYQQTPGQGLQFLFEYFSETQRNKGNFPGRFSGRQFSNSRSEMNVSTLELGDSALYLCATKSTTGNTIYFGEGSWLTVV.

This chain connects TRBV6-2 or TRBV6-3 to TRBJ2-3, with 11 bases matching TRBD2. V gave up 2 bases and J gave up 5 bases; unmatched junction bases: 9. The germline V gene encodes CDR1 MNHEY and CDR2 SVGEGT. CDR3 size: 17 residues. This CDR3 reads CASSYNPLAGVQDTQYF. The DNA for the CDR3 is TGTGCCAGCAGTTACAACCCACTAGCGGGAGTACAAGATACGCAGTATTTT.

This rearrangement joins TRBV2 to TRBJ1-6; D is uncertain. Trimming left V 1 base short and J 2 bases short, with 6 bases between. Germline CDR1 SNHLY, CDR2 FYNNEI. The CDR3 consists of 15 residues. The CDR3 DNA follows: TGTGCCAGCAGTGAAGAAGGGCCCTATAATTCACCCCTCCACTTT. It translates to CASSEEGPYNSPLHF.